A single sample is the source of the 20 T cell receptor beta chains below, sequenced in a study of T cell repertoires in cytomegalovirus infection. These TCRs are of unknown antigen specificity. TCRdb fed the reads into MiXCR, producing one record per CDR3 protein. The repertoire holds approximately 56,000 distinct CDR3 sequences, with about 19% as singletons. The sample here was CD8+ T cells from cultured PBMCs, taken from culture after CMV antigen stimulation. The receptors here all came from a human donor in good health (CMV status not recorded). Some clones in this sample may be carry-over from other donors' samples.

This clonotype has more than one count but fewer than ten. The chain joins TRBV28 to TRBJ2-5, with a tentative D call TRBD2 (6 bases). V lost 3 bases and J 2 bases, leaving 13 bases between the germline ends. Germline V CDR1 and CDR2: MDHEN, SYDVKM. CDR3 size: 15 residues. The CDR3 sequence is CASSLFGTVQETQYF. The CDR3, as DNA: TGTGCCAGCAGTTTGTTCGGGACTGTACAAGAGACCCAGTACTTC.

This clonotype was detected a few times. The V gene is TRBV6-1, the J gene TRBJ1-1, with 7 bases aligning to TRBD1. The CDR3 is 15 amino acids. Germline V lookup: CDR1 MNHNS, CDR2 SASEGT. With 1 base clipped from V and 4 bases from J, the junction kept 6 bases outside the gene matches. Here the CDR3 reads CASSEVDRAGTEAFF. The CDR3 DNA follows: TGTGCCAGCAGTGAAGTAGACAGGGCGGGCACTGAAGCTTTCTTT.

This clonotype has just a few counts. The chain uses TRBV7-8 and TRBJ2-1; 8 bases are shared with TRBD2. J lost 4 bases, V lost 1 base, and 6 bases had no gene match. This CDR3 has 16 amino acids. In germline, CDR1 is SGHVS, CDR2 FQNEAQ. The CDR3 DNA follows: TGTGCCAGCAGCTTAGAACCGGGGGGGCTTTACAATGAGCAGTTCTTC. Its translation: CASSLEPGGLYNEQFF.

This clonotype was counted once. The rearrangement joins TRBV7-9 to TRBJ2-5, with a possible D match to TRBD1 (5 bases). The CDR3 extends over 14 amino acids. The germline gives CDR1 SEHNR, CDR2 FQNEAQ (reference sequence). Trimming removed 4 bases at V and 3 bases at J, with 12 bases between. CDR3 sequence: CASSSLTVEETQYF. DNA of the CDR3: TGTGCCAGCAGCTCGCTGACAGTCGAAGAGACCCAGTACTTC. Full variable domain (remainder filled in from reference TRBV7-9 and TRBJ2-5): DTGVSQNPRHKITKRGQNVTFRCDPISEHNRLYWYRQTLGQGPEFLTYFQNEAQLEKSRLLSDRFSAERPKGSFSTLEIQRTEQGDSAMYLCASSSLTVEETQYFGPGTRLLVL.

CDR3 in amino acids: CATSRDHSTDTQYF. Here the CDR3 DNA reads TGTGCCACCAGCAGAGATCACAGCACAGATACGCAGTATTTT. V is TRBV15 and J is TRBJ2-3; D gene unclear. Trimming took 0 bases from V and 0 from J, leaving 4 bases between them. The CDR3 runs to 14 residues. Germline assignment: CDR1 LNHNV and CDR2 YYDKDF (reference sequence).

The J gene is TRBJ2-3, the V gene TRBV6-1; TRBD2 is a possible D gene (6 bases). The V end lost 3 bases, the J end lost 2 bases, and 15 bases lay between the germline ends. Germline CDR1 MNHNS, CDR2 SASEGT. This CDR3 contains 16 residues. As DNA, the CDR3 is TGTGCCAGCAGTGAGTTGCGGGGTTCATTCACAGATACGCAGTATTTT. This codes for CASSELRGSFTDTQYF.

The V call is TRBV28, the J call TRBJ1-1, with 9 positions matching TRBD1. This CDR3 region has 16 residues. V gave up 0 bases and J gave up 0 bases; unmatched junction bases: 2. CDR1 and CDR2 (germline): MDHEN, SYDVKM. The CDR3 DNA reads as TGTGCCAGCAGTTTATGGGGACAGGGCTTGAACACTGAAGCTTTCTTT. It specifies CASSLWGQGLNTEAFF.

V gene TRBV6-2 or TRBV6-3 combines with J gene TRBJ2-1, with 10 bases lining up with TRBD2. Germline loops: CDR1 MNHEY, CDR2 SVGEGT. After removal of 6 bases from V and 7 bases from J, the junction contained 12 bases not matched to a gene. The CDR3 is made up of 16 amino acids. The CDR3 DNA follows: TGTGCCAGCAGGTTCCCTAGCGGGGGCCGTTGGAATGAGCAGTTCTTC. It codes for CASRFPSGGRWNEQFF.

In this sample, this clonotype turned up many times. The chain is built from TRBV4-1 and TRBJ2-3; D possibly corresponds to TRBD2 (5 bases). Germline V gives CDR1 MGHRA, CDR2 YSYEKL. Trimming stripped 0 bases from V and 8 bases from J, with 15 bases between. The CDR3 runs 15 residues. This CDR3 reads CASSQEAVLVITQYF. The CDR3 DNA sequence: TGCGCCAGCAGCCAAGAAGCGGTTCTGGTTATTACGCAGTATTTT.

The chain recombines TRBV12-3 or TRBV12-4 with TRBJ2-7, with D perhaps being TRBD1 or TRBD2 (5 bases each). V was pared by 5 bases and J by 6 bases, with 11 bases between. The CDR3 consists of 12 residues. The CDR3 reads CASSPGGGEQYF. Here the CDR3 DNA reads TGTGCCAGCAGTCCGGGTGGGGGCGAGCAGTACTTC.

The CDR3 loop reads CASSVGSVSKNTEAFF. CDR3 sequence (DNA): TGTGCCAGCAGCGTAGGATCCGTTTCCAAGAACACTGAAGCTTTCTTT. The chain has TRBV9 and TRBJ1-1; unclear D gene. The length of the CDR3 is 16 residues. Trimming pared 0 bases from V and 1 base from J, leaving 13 bases between. Germline-derived CDR1 and CDR2 are SGDLS and YYNGEE. The variable domain in full, with the rest retrieved from reference TRBV9 and TRBJ1-1, is DSGVTQTPKHLITATGQRVTLRCSPRSGDLSVYWYQQSLDQGLQFLIQYYNGEERAKGNILERFSAQQFPDLHSELNLSSLELGDSALYFCASSVGSVSKNTEAFFGQGTRLTVV.

This clonotype turned up a few times. CDR3 loop: CSALEESGGGEKLFF. Written as DNA, the CDR3 is TGCAGTGCCTTAGAGGAATCAGGGGGCGGTGAAAAACTGTTTTTT. The J gene is TRBJ1-4, the V gene TRBV20-1; 8 bases fit TRBD1. V lost 6 bases to trimming and J lost 7 bases; unmatched junction nucleotides: 13. The CDR3 has 15 residues. Germline-derived CDR1 and CDR2 are DFQATT and SNEGSKA (reference sequence).

The V call is TRBV6-2 or TRBV6-3, the J call TRBJ2-1; 13 bases align to TRBD2. After removal of 6 bases from V and 0 bases from J, the junction contained 8 bases not matched to a gene. The CDR3 consists of 18 residues. In germline, CDR1 is MNHEY, CDR2 SVGEGT. CDR3 amino acids: CASSWTSGGHSSYNEQFF. CDR3 nucleotides: TGTGCCAGCAGCTGGACTAGCGGGGGCCATAGCTCCTACAATGAGCAGTTCTTC.

V gene TRBV20-1 combines with J gene TRBJ2-7; 8 bases line up with TRBD2. Germline assignment: CDR1 DFQATT and CDR2 SNEGSKA (reference sequence). The CDR3 contains 15 residues. V was clipped by 2 bases and J by 2 bases; unmatched bases: 8. The CDR3 sequence: CSARPLAGPTYEQYF. CDR3 bases: TGCAGTGCTAGACCCCTAGCGGGCCCAACCTACGAGCAGTACTTC.

This chain links TRBV19 with TRBJ1-2; possibly TRBD1 for D (6 bases). Germline V gene data show CDR1 as LNHDA and CDR2 as SQIVND (reference sequence). CDR3 size: 16 residues. Trimming shortened V by 5 bases and J by 1 base, and 17 bases separated the two germline ends. This chain's CDR3 is CASSSLLTGLNYGYTF. The CDR3 coding sequence is TGTGCCAGTAGTTCCCTCCTGACAGGACTTAACTATGGCTACACCTTC.

The chain joins TRBV30 to TRBJ1-1; tentatively, D is TRBD1 (5 bases). Germline assignment: CDR1 GTSNPN and CDR2 SVGIG (reference sequence). This CDR3 spans 13 amino acids. V lost 2 bases to trimming and J lost 4 bases, with 11 bases between them. The DNA of the CDR3 is TGTGCCTGGAGTCTGGGGCGCATCACTGAAGCTTTCTTT. Residues: CAWSLGRITEAFF.

This clonotype was recorded a few times. The chain links TRBV7-2 to TRBJ1-6; 8 bases line up with TRBD1. The CDR3 totals 16 residues. After removal of 1 base from V and 8 bases from J, the junction contained 7 bases not matched to a gene. Looked up from germline, CDR1 is SGHTA and CDR2 is FQGNSA. The CDR3 DNA sequence: TGTGCCAGCAGCTTAGATTTGGGACAGGTTTATTCACCCCTCCACTTT. This sequence encodes CASSLDLGQVYSPLHF.

The chain links TRBV4-1 to TRBJ2-6, with D tentatively TRBD1 (6 bases). V was trimmed by 1 base and J by 0 bases, leaving 13 bases between them. This CDR3 is built from 18 residues. The germline V gene encodes CDR1 MGHRA and CDR2 YSYEKL. The CDR3: CASSQAGTSSSGANVLTF. The CDR3 region has the DNA TGCGCCAGCAGCCAAGCCGGGACATCGAGCTCTGGGGCCAACGTCCTGACTTTC.

The rearrangement links TRBV7-2 to TRBJ2-1, with 13 nucleotides matching TRBD2. After removal of 3 bases from V and 15 bases from J, the junction contained 11 bases not matched to a gene. In germline, CDR1 is SGHTA, CDR2 FQGNSA. This CDR3 spans 15 amino acids. The CDR3 here is CASSLTSGGPQGRFF. For the CDR3, the DNA is TGTGCCAGCAGCTTGACTAGCGGGGGGCCTCAAGGTCGGTTCTTC.

The chain is built from TRBV6-5 and TRBJ2-3; D is unclear. V lost 6 bases and J 5 bases, leaving 9 bases between the germline ends. CDR3 length equals 12 residues. Germline CDR1 reads MNHEY; CDR2 reads SVGAGI. The CDR3 loop reads CASSTNRDTQYF. The CDR3 DNA is TGTGCCAGCAGCACAAACCGAGATACGCAGTATTTT.